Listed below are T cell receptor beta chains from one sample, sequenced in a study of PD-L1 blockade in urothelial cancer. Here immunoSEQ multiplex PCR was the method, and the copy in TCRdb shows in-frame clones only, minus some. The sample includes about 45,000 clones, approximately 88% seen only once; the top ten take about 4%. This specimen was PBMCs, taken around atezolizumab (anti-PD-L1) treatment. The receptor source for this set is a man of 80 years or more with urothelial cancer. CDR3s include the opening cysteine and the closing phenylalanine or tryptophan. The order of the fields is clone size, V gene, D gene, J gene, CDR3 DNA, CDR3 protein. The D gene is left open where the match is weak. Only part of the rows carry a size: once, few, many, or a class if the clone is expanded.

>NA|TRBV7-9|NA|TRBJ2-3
TGTGCCAGTGAGTCCTACGCCACAGATACGCAGTATTTT
CASESYATDTQYF
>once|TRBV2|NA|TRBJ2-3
TGTGCCAGCAGGGGCAGCAGCACAGATACGCAGTATTTT
CASRGSSTDTQYF
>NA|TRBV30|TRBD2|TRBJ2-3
TGTGCCTGGAGTCTAGCGGGAGGCACAGATACGCAGTATTTT
CAWSLAGGTDTQYF
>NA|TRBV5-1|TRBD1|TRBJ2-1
TGCGCCAGCAGCGAAACCGGGACAGGGGTAAATGAGCAGTTCTTC
CASSETGTGVNEQFF
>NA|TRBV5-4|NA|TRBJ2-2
TGTGCCAGCAGCTTGGCCGGGGGAGGCCACACCGGGGAGCTGTTTTTT
CASSLAGGGHTGELFF
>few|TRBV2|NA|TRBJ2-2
TGTGCCAGCAGTGGAGGGTCGCAGAACACCGGGGAGCTGTTTTTT
CASSGGSQNTGELFF
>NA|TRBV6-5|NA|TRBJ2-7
TGTGCCAGCATTAGCCTGAACGAGCAGTACTTC
CASISLNEQYF
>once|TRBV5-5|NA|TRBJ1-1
TGTGCCAGCAAGAAAACTATGAACACTGAAGCTTTCTTT
CASKKTMNTEAFF
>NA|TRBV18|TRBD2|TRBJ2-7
TGTGCCAGCTCACAAGGGACTAGCGGCGAGCAGTACTTC
CASSQGTSGEQYF
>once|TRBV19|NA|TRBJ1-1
TGTGCCAGTAGGCCGGGGTACACTGAAGCTTTCTTT
CASRPGYTEAFF
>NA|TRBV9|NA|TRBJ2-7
TGTGCCAGCAGCGTAGGGGTAGCGGAAGAATTTGGATCCTACGAGCAGTACTTC
CASSVGVAEEFGSYEQYF
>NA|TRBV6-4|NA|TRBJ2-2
TGTGCCAGCAGTGTAACTAGCAACACCGGGGAGCTGTTTTTT
CASSVTSNTGELFF
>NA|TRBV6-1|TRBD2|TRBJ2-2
TGTGCCAGCAGTGAAGCCGGGGGGGACACCGGGGAGCTGTTTTTT
CASSEAGGDTGELFF
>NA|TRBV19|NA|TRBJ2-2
TGTGCCAGTAGTATTTATAATACTCGCCCCTCGACTAGGACCGGGGAGCTGTTTTTT
CASSIYNTRPSTRTGELFF
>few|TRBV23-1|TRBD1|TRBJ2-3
TGCGCCAGCAGTCCATATACCCCGACAGGGGGCTTAGATACGCAGTATTTT
CASSPYTPTGGLDTQYF
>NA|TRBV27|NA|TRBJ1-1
TGTGCCAGCAGCCCAGGGGCGATTAACACTGAAGCTTTCTTT
CASSPGAINTEAFF
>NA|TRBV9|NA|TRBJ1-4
TGTGCCAGCAGCTCTCCCGGCGGGCGGAGGGGGGGGGATGAAAAACTGTTTTTT
CASSSPGGRRGGDEKLFF
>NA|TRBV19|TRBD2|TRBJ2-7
TGTGCCAGTAGTGCCACCCCGGGGGGGCGGCGTGACGAGCAGTACTTC
CASSATPGGRRDEQYF
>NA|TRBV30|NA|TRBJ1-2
TGTGCCTGGGTCCAGTCGGGAGGGTCTAACTATGGCTACACCTTC
CAWVQSGGSNYGYTF
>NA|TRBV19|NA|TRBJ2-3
TGTGCCAGTAGTATGGGTGCAGAGGTTAGGACAGATACGCAGTATTTT
CASSMGAEVRTDTQYF
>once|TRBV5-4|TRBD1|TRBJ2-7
TGTGCCAGCAGCCCTGACAGGGGTCCCTACGAGCAGTACTTC
CASSPDRGPYEQYF
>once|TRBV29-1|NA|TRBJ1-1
TGCAGCGTTCAACCCCGCAGGGCAAAGAACACTGAAGCTTTCTTT
CSVQPRRAKNTEAFF
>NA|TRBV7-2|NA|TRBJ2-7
TGTGCCAGCAGCTTAGTCGCAGGGCTGGGGTACGAGCAGTACTTC
CASSLVAGLGYEQYF
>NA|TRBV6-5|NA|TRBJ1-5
TGTGCCAGCAGCGACATGTATAGCAATCAGCCCCAGCATTTT
CASSDMYSNQPQHF
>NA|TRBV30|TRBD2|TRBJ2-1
TGTGCCTGGGTTCCCATGACTAGCGGGAGACATGAGCAGTTCTTC
CAWVPMTSGRHEQFF
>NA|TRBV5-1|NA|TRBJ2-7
TGCGCCAGCAGCCCCGAAGCGGTTTCCTACGAGCAGTACTTC
CASSPEAVSYEQYF
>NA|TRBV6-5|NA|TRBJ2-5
TGTGCCAGCCTTCCCCAGGGGAGGGCGGGGGAGACCCAGTACTTC
CASLPQGRAGETQYF